The sequence of this T cell receptor beta chain was determined in a study of blood T cell repertoires in COVID-19. Study-wide context: Sources were T cells, B-cell-depleted T cells, or PBMCs; the material itself was cDNA or gDNA.

CDR3 size: 16 residues. J was trimmed by 3 bases and V by 4 bases; bases with no gene match: 8. The V gene's germline CDR1 is LGHDT and CDR2 YNNKEL (reference sequence). The data were produced by immunoSEQ multiplex PCR, yet TCRdb's version contains in-frame clones alone and is incomplete. Of some 140,000 clones listed, roughly 84% are singletons. This rearrangement joins TRBV3-1 (or the pseudogene TRBV3-2) to TRBJ2-2, with 7 bases that match TRBD1. Material: peripheral blood. The sequence derives from an older woman with COVID-19, enrolled during active disease. Here the CDR3 reads CASSPTGEIYTGELFF. CDR3 DNA: TGTGCCAGCAGCCCTACAGGGGAGATTTACACCGGGGAGCTGTTTTTT.